This T cell receptor beta chain was observed in a study of monozygotic twins with inflammatory bowel disease. Regarding the study as a whole: A single strong IBD-associated signal or clonotype was not supported by the findings.

To note about this clonotype: The target antigen is unknown.

TCRdb re-called the 5' RACE reads and gives one entry per CDR3 protein, without DNA. The listing contains about 210,000 distinct CDR3 sequences. Unsorted whole blood yielded the total RNA, with T cells left unselected. Per germline, CDR1 LNHDA and CDR2 SQIVND (reference sequence). CDR3 length equals 11 residues. The chain uses TRBV19 and TRBJ2-1; TCRdb returns TRBD1, unconfirmable since there is no DNA. The TCR was taken from a human donor with ulcerative colitis or Crohn's disease, or a healthy co-twin of an affected twin (not recorded which). Material: blood. The CDR3: CASRQGDEQFF.